What follows are 30 T cell receptor beta chains derived from one specimen sequenced in a study of blood T cell repertoires in COVID-19. Method: immunoSEQ multiplex PCR; TCRdb's copy keeps in-frame clones and lacks some. The table records about 260,000 clones, approximately 91% of them present only once. Sequencing input: peripheral blood. Every receptor here comes from a human donor in a cohort sampled during active COVID-19.

The V call is TRBV19, the J call TRBJ1-1, with 8 bases aligning to TRBD1. With V trimmed by 0 bases and J by 4 bases, 4 bases remained unmatched. The CDR3 extends over 15 amino acids. Per the germline V gene, CDR1 is LNHDA and CDR2 is SQIVND (reference sequence). CDR3 sequence: CASSIEQGAGTEAFF. The CDR3 DNA reads TGTGCCAGTAGTATAGAGCAGGGGGCCGGCACTGAAGCTTTCTTT.

The V gene is TRBV7-4, the J gene TRBJ2-4, with D possibly being TRBD1 (5 bases). Germline V CDR1 and CDR2: SGHVT, SQSDAQ. The CDR3 totals 17 residues. Trimming took 5 bases from V and 3 from J, leaving 20 bases between them. CDR3 in DNA: TGTGCCAGCAGCGCATGGGGCCCGACTGAGGACAAAAACATTCAGTACTTC. Translation gives CASSAWGPTEDKNIQYF.

The gene calls are TRBV24-1 and TRBJ1-2; D call uncertain. The CDR3 contains 14 residues. V shed 7 bases and J shed 6 bases, with 17 bases lying between them. CDR1 KGHDR and CDR2 SFDVKD come from the germline V gene. CDR3 DNA: TGTGCCACCAGCGACCCTGCCGGGGTGGATGGCTACACCTTC. Protein sequence: CATSDPAGVDGYTF.

The rearrangement joins TRBV4-3 to TRBJ1-4; D gene uncertain. V lost 0 bases and J lost 4, with 12 bases in between. The CDR3 consists of 16 residues. Germline V gives CDR1 LGHNA, CDR2 YSLEER. CDR3 sequence: CASSQDLGIGNEKLFF. CDR3 in DNA: TGCGCCAGCAGCCAAGATCTAGGAATAGGTAATGAAAAACTGTTTTTT.

The rearrangement links TRBV7-9 to TRBJ2-5, with D possibly TRBD2 on 6 matching bases. The germline V gene has CDR1 SEHNR and CDR2 FQNEAQ (reference sequence). The V end was cut by 0 bases, the J end by 2 bases, with 13 bases between. The CDR3 spans 16 residues. In DNA form, the CDR3 reads TGTGCCAGCAGCTTAGCGCCTCCTGGGGGGCAAGAGACCCAGTACTTC. This gives the protein CASSLAPPGGQETQYF.

The rearrangement links TRBV12-3 or TRBV12-4 to TRBJ1-2; D is ambiguous. The CDR3 is made up of 11 amino acids. V dropped 5 bases and J dropped 8 bases, with 9 bases sitting between them. CDR3 protein: CASSLTPGYTF. CDR3 sequence (DNA): TGTGCCAGCAGTCTAACCCCAGGCTACACCTTC.

The V gene is TRBV20-1, the J gene TRBJ2-7; a possible D gene is TRBD2 (6 bases). The CDR3 is 11 residues long. Germline CDR1 and CDR2: DFQATT and SNEGSKA (reference sequence). Trimming took 6 bases from V and 6 from J, leaving 12 bases between them. The CDR3 loop reads CSAGDWGEQYF. For the CDR3, the DNA is TGCAGTGCCGGGGACTGGGGCGAGCAGTACTTC.

In this sample, this clone turned up once. The chain couples TRBV7-9 to TRBJ2-7; 7 positions match TRBD1. CDR1 SEHNR and CDR2 FQNEAQ come from the germline V gene (reference sequence). This CDR3 is 13 amino acids long. After removal of 6 bases from V and 6 bases from J, the junction contained 8 bases not matched to a gene. The CDR3 nucleotides read TGTGCCAGCAGTTTGGACAGGTCAGGCGAGCAGTACTTC. As protein: CASSLDRSGEQYF. Filled out from reference TRBV7-9 and TRBJ2-7, the complete variable domain reads DTGVSQNPRHKITKRGQNVTFRCDPISEHNRLYWYRQTLGQGPEFLTYFQNEAQLEKSRLLSDRFSAERPKGSFSTLEIQRTEQGDSAMYLCASSLDRSGEQYFGPGTRLTVT.

This clone has a single count. The CDR3 sequence is CATSAVAGGLDEQFF. The CDR3 DNA reads TGTGCCACCAGTGCGGTAGCGGGAGGGCTCGATGAGCAGTTCTTC. The chain employs TRBV24-1 and TRBJ2-1, with 11 positions matching TRBD2. This CDR3 contains 15 residues. V lost 5 bases and J lost 8; bases outside the gene matches: 7. Germline V CDR1 and CDR2: KGHDR, SFDVKD.

V and J are TRBV6-5 and TRBJ1-3; D unclear. The CDR3 covers 12 residues. Germline values: CDR1 MNHEY, CDR2 SVGAGI. The V gene lost 6 bases and the J gene lost 4 bases, with 7 bases spanning the gap. In DNA, the CDR3 is TGTGCCAGCAGCACGGGGGGAAACACCATATATTTT. Its translation: CASSTGGNTIYF.

This clone was picked up one time. The chain combines TRBV12-5 with TRBJ1-2, with 11 nucleotides matching TRBD1. J was trimmed by 6 bases and V by 7 bases; bases with no gene match: 13. CDR1 is LGHNT and CDR2 is FRNRAP in the germline V gene. This CDR3 is built from 16 residues. DNA for the CDR3: TGTGCTAGTGCCCTATTCCGGGGACAGGGGGTAAATGGCTACACCTTC. Translation: CASALFRGQGVNGYTF.

V and J are TRBV5-4 and TRBJ2-7, with D maybe TRBD1 (6 bases). V gave up 2 bases and J gave up 2 bases, with 17 bases separating them. Germline assignment: CDR1 SGHNT and CDR2 YYREEE (reference sequence). The CDR3 is 16 residues long. This chain's CDR3 is CASSFPGEPSAYEQYF. The CDR3 DNA is TGTGCCAGCAGCTTCCCAGGGGAGCCGTCCGCCTACGAGCAGTACTTC.

CDR3 region: CASRTNTDTQYF. The CDR3 nucleotides read TGTGCCAGCAGAACTAACACAGATACGCAGTATTTT. The genes are TRBV12-3 or TRBV12-4 and TRBJ2-3; no reliable D call. The germline V and J ends were trimmed by 6 bases and 2 bases, with 6 bases remaining between them. The CDR3 is 12 residues long.

The chain is built from TRBV5-1 and TRBJ2-3; maybe TRBD1 (5 bases). Trimming removed 0 bases at V and 4 bases at J, with 12 bases between. Germline CDR1 reads SGHRS; CDR2 reads YFSETQ. This CDR3 has 15 amino acids. CDR3 coding DNA: TGCGCCAGCAGCTTGGAAGCAGGGCCTCCAGATACGCAGTATTTT. Translation gives CASSLEAGPPDTQYF.

As to this clone: The CDR3 does not close with the conserved phenylalanine or tryptophan, likely indicating a read error. The limits of the CDR3 on the DNA are not certain, so only TCRdb's listed CDR3 is given. This sequence joins TRBV5-6 and TRBJ2-7; the table's D call, TRBD2, was not checked against the DNA. The germline CDR1 and CDR2 sequences are SGHDT and YYEEEE. The CDR3 is 12 residues long, counting both termini. CDR3 in amino acids: CASSRGGGATSA.

The chain couples TRBV20-1 to TRBJ1-1, with 7 positions matching TRBD1. CDR1 and CDR2 from the germline V gene are DFQATT and SNEGSKA (reference sequence). The junction had 14 bases not matched to a gene; V was cut back by 3 bases and J by 4 bases. This CDR3 has 16 residues. CDR3 sequence reads: CSASGWAGGIITEAFF. The CDR3, as DNA: TGCAGTGCTAGTGGTTGGGCAGGGGGTATCATCACTGAAGCTTTCTTT.

This rearrangement joins TRBV5-5 to TRBJ2-7; D unclear. CDR1 and CDR2 from the germline V gene are SGHKS and YYEKEE (reference sequence). The CDR3 covers 13 residues. The V gene lost 0 bases and the J gene lost 2 bases, with 6 bases spanning the gap. DNA of the CDR3: TGTGCCAGCAGCTTGGATGTAACCTACGAGCAGTACTTC. It yields the protein CASSLDVTYEQYF.

J is TRBJ2-6 and V is TRBV10-2; D possibly corresponds to TRBD1 (5 bases). Germline V gene lookup returns CDR1 WSHSY and CDR2 SAAADI. This CDR3 region has 14 residues. The V gene lost 9 bases and the J gene lost 0 bases, with 9 bases spanning the gap. CDR3 sequence reads: CASWGHSGANVLTF. CDR3 in DNA: TGCGCCAGTTGGGGCCACTCTGGGGCCAACGTCCTGACTTTC.

V usage is TRBV30 and J usage is TRBJ1-1; weak D call: TRBD1 (6 bases). The germline CDR1 and CDR2 sequences are GTSNPN and SVGIG (reference sequence). Trimming took off 3 bases at V and 11 bases at J, with 22 bases between the two ends. This CDR3 is 14 amino acids long. CDR3 sequence: CAWSVSRDTVGAFF. The CDR3 bases are TGTGCCTGGAGCGTCAGCCGGGACACCGTGGGGGCTTTCTTT.

This chain links TRBV5-4 with TRBJ1-2, with TRBD1 matching 7 bases. CDR1 is SGHNT and CDR2 is YYREEE in the germline V gene (reference sequence). V lost 0 bases and J lost 4; bases outside the gene matches: 18. The CDR3 is made up of 19 amino acids. CDR3 in amino acids: CASSLGAPGTAGDLYGYTF. CDR3 nucleotides: TGTGCCAGCAGCTTGGGGGCCCCCGGGACAGCCGGCGACCTCTATGGCTACACCTTC.

The genes are TRBV19 and TRBJ1-6; 9 bases map to TRBD1. V shed 4 bases and J 10 bases; nucleotides not matched to a gene: 5. The germline V gene encodes CDR1 LNHDA and CDR2 SQIVND (reference sequence). This CDR3 is 14 amino acids long. The CDR3 DNA follows: TGTGCCAGTAGTAGGGACAGGGATGACTCACCCCTCCACTTT. As protein: CASSRDRDDSPLHF.

The genes are TRBV2 and TRBJ1-2; 9 bases are shared with TRBD1. The CDR3 contains 15 residues. Germline lookup yields CDR1 SNHLY and CDR2 FYNNEI. J gave up 5 bases and V 4 bases, and 8 bases lay outside the gene matches. The CDR3 sequence: CASSGQDRGLYGYTF. DNA for the CDR3: TGTGCCAGCAGTGGACAGGACAGGGGATTGTATGGCTACACCTTC.

This clone has ten or more counts. The CDR3 sequence is CASGDRGQVDTQYF. The CDR3, as DNA: TGTGCCAGCGGGGACAGGGGGCAGGTGGATACGCAGTATTTT. J is TRBJ2-3 and V is TRBV27; 12 bases line up with TRBD1. This CDR3 is 14 amino acids long. The V and J ends lost 8 bases and 6 bases, in that order; junction bases with no gene match: 6. Germline assignment: CDR1 MNHEY and CDR2 SMNVEV (reference sequence).

The chain carries TRBV7-2 and TRBJ2-1; 10 bases agree with TRBD2. The J segment lost 7 bases and the V segment lost 2 bases, leaving 11 bases of the junction unmatched. This CDR3 is built from 17 residues. Per germline, CDR1 SGHTA and CDR2 FQGNSA. CDR3 amino acids: CASSLRRLAGVGNEQFF. The CDR3 DNA reads as TGTGCCAGCAGCTTACGGAGGCTAGCGGGGGTTGGTAATGAGCAGTTCTTC.

This clone was found once. The rearrangement joins TRBV6-5 to TRBJ1-3; tentative D call: TRBD1 (5 bases). Per germline, CDR1 MNHEY and CDR2 SVGAGI. The CDR3 is made up of 14 amino acids. V was cut by 7 bases and J by 2 bases, with 12 bases left in between. The CDR3, as DNA: TGTGCCAGCACTTCTTCAGGGCCTGGAAACACCATATATTTT. This encodes CASTSSGPGNTIYF.

The chain couples TRBV4-3 to TRBJ2-1; 13 bases line up with TRBD2. CDR3 size: 16 residues. In germline, CDR1 is LGHNA, CDR2 YSLEER. The trim removed 0 bases at V and 7 bases at J, leaving 3 bases unmatched. The chain's CDR3 is CASSQDGTSGNNEQFF. The CDR3 region has the DNA TGCGCCAGCAGCCAAGATGGGACTAGCGGGAATAATGAGCAGTTCTTC.

The CDR3 loop reads CASSSTADGALGAGNTIYF. The CDR3 DNA reads as TGTGCCAGCAGCTCGACCGCCGATGGGGCCCTAGGCGCTGGAAACACCATATATTTT. The chain has TRBV4-2 and TRBJ1-3, with a tentative D call TRBD1 (5 bases). V lost 5 bases, J lost 2 bases, and 25 bases lay in between. The CDR3 sequence is 19 residues long. CDR1 is LGHNA and CDR2 is YNFKEQ in the germline V gene.

J is TRBJ2-7 and V is TRBV6-2 or TRBV6-3; 11 nucleotides match TRBD2. This CDR3 has 16 residues. Trimming took 4 bases from V and 4 from J; bases not matched to a gene: 9. Germline lookup yields CDR1 MNHEY and CDR2 SVGEGT. CDR3 DNA sequence: TGTGCCAGCAGTTTTACTAGCGGGAGACTCCTATACGAGCAGTACTTC. Translation gives CASSFTSGRLLYEQYF.

In this sample, this clone turned up once. This chain joins TRBV5-4 and TRBJ2-1; TRBD2 is a possible D gene (6 bases). Germline V lookup: CDR1 SGHNT, CDR2 YYREEE (reference sequence). Trimming cost V 9 bases and J 7 bases, with 17 bases left between them. The length of the CDR3 is 13 residues. The CDR3 is CATTSGLGNEQFF. The DNA of the CDR3 is TGTGCCACCACCAGCGGGTTAGGTAATGAGCAGTTCTTC.

This CDR3 is CASSQVYTGTTDTQYF. The CDR3 region has the DNA TGCGCCAGCAGCCAAGTATACACAGGGACCACAGATACGCAGTATTTT. The chain uses TRBV4-3 and TRBJ2-3; weak D call: TRBD1 (6 bases). V was trimmed by 1 base and J by 2 bases, leaving 13 bases between them. The CDR3 runs to 16 residues. CDR1 LGHNA and CDR2 YSLEER come from the germline V gene.